This entry is about one T cell receptor beta chain. Its antigen is currently unknown. Authors' data handling: TCR counts had a median of about 94,000 per sample and spanned roughly 20,000 to 750,000. TCRdb re-derived calls from the RACE reads in MiXCR, one entry per CDR3 protein. TCRdb's processing, not the study's, gives the V and J calls here. The table has about 260,000 distinct CDR3 sequences, about 9% seen once. These data originate in a study of human T cells and chemical hapten exposure. Across the study: Variation in per-sample TCR yields came mainly from small pooled library volume differences.

Points from the study as a whole: Counts of TCRs above 1 in 1000 frequency stayed unchanged with DPC sensitization.

The CDR3 extends over 17 amino acids. Germline V gene sequence: CDR1 SGHRS, CDR2 YFSETQ. J gave up 2 bases and V 3 bases, and 4 bases lay outside the gene matches. Time point indicated: pre-sensitization, week 0. Treatment described: therapeutic diphenylcyclopropenone sensitization with weekly scalp DPC. The receptor was isolated from a woman aged 40 to 49 with alopecia areata. Some clones in this sample may be carry-over from other donors' samples. The chain couples TRBV5-1 to TRBJ2-1; 14 bases align to TRBD2. Sequenced here: whole blood, sampled in connection with sensitization to the hapten diphenylcyclopropenone (DPC). CDR3 sequence: CASSYVGLAGAYNEQFF. The DNA for the CDR3 is TGCGCCAGCAGCTACGTGGGACTAGCGGGGGCCTACAATGAGCAGTTCTTC.